A selection of T cell receptor beta chains follows, all from one sample in a study of shared clonotypes between healthy human individuals. This table comes from immunoSEQ multiplex PCR, and its TCRdb copy is limited to in-frame clones, with some not included. This repertoire shows hundreds of thousands of clones, approximately 97% found once; its top ten account for about 0.06%. Sample: naive CD4+ T cells sorted from blood. The source of these receptors is a woman aged 25 to 39 in good health. The CDR3 runs from the conserved cysteine through the conserved F or W. D genes are given only for firm matches. Clone size is not always given. Where it is, it says once, few, many or a class for expanded clones.

>TRBV5-4|TRBJ2-3|NA|TRBD2
CASKTIAGTSTDTQYF
TGTGCCAGCAAAACTATAGCGGGAACTAGCACAGATACGCAGTATTTT
>TRBV5-1|TRBJ1-4|NA|NA
CASSLAGRRDEKLFF
TGCGCCAGCAGCTTGGCCGGACGCCGAGATGAAAAACTGTTTTTT
>TRBV28|TRBJ1-1|once|NA
CASSLQGSSGGTEAFF
TGTGCCAGCAGTTTGCAGGGCTCAAGCGGTGGCACTGAAGCTTTCTTT
>TRBV19|TRBJ2-2|NA|NA
CASTPWADPNTGELFF
TGTGCCAGTACCCCATGGGCGGACCCGAACACCGGGGAGCTGTTTTTT
>TRBV7-2|TRBJ2-5|NA|NA
CASSLTRLAKNQETQYF
TGTGCCAGCAGCTTAACCCGGCTAGCGAAGAACCAAGAGACCCAGTACTTC
>TRBV19|TRBJ2-7|NA|NA
CASSLGPTAPYEQYF
TGTGCCAGTAGCCTCGGACCTACCGCCCCCTACGAGCAGTACTTC
>TRBV5-6|TRBJ1-3|NA|NA
CASSMDVSSGNTIYF
TGTGCCAGCAGCATGGACGTGAGCTCTGGAAACACCATATATTTT
>TRBV30|TRBJ1-2|NA|NA
CAWSVSAWVGDGYTF
TGTGCCTGGAGTGTCTCTGCCTGGGTTGGAGATGGCTACACCTTC
>TRBV27|TRBJ1-3|NA|TRBD1
CASSSTGGASGNTIYF
TGTGCCAGCAGTTCCACAGGGGGCGCGTCTGGAAACACCATATATTTT
>TRBV2|TRBJ2-7|NA|TRBD1
CASRAQGLSSYEQYF
TGTGCCAGCAGAGCACAGGGGCTCAGCTCCTACGAGCAGTACTTC
>TRBV5-1|TRBJ2-1|NA|TRBD1
CASSFRDRITSEQFF
TGCGCCAGCAGCTTCCGGGACAGGATAACCAGTGAGCAGTTCTTC
>TRBV2|TRBJ1-3|NA|NA
CASSEEGYFSGNTIYF
TGTGCCAGCAGTGAGGAGGGCTACTTCTCTGGAAACACCATATATTTT
>TRBV15|TRBJ2-6|NA|TRBD1
CATSLDRSSGANVLTF
TGTGCCACCAGCCTGGACAGGAGCTCTGGGGCCAACGTCCTGACTTTC
>TRBV28|TRBJ1-2|NA|NA
CASTPGQRANYGYTF
TGTGCCAGCACCCCGGGGCAGCGAGCTAACTATGGCTACACCTTC
>TRBV11-3|TRBJ2-2|NA|TRBD1
CASSLQQGGNTGELFF
TGTGCCAGCAGCTTACAACAGGGGGGAAATACCGGGGAGCTGTTTTTT
>TRBV7-4|TRBJ1-4|NA|NA
CASSSRGSANEKLFF
TGTGCCAGCAGCTCGAGGGGGTCTGCTAATGAAAAACTGTTTTTT
>TRBV15|TRBJ1-2|NA|NA
CATSREEDSYGYTF
TGTGCCACCAGCAGAGAGGAAGACAGCTATGGCTACACCTTC
>TRBV28|TRBJ2-7|NA|NA
CASRNSGPYEQYF
TGTGCCAGCAGAAACTCGGGACCCTACGAGCAGTACTTC
>TRBV27|TRBJ2-7|NA|TRBD2
CASGGGASGSYEQYF
TGTGCCAGCGGGGGTGGGGCTAGCGGATCCTACGAGCAGTACTTC
>TRBV28|TRBJ1-4|NA|NA
CASSTINRAPNEKLFF
TGTGCCAGCAGTACCATAAACAGGGCCCCTAATGAAAAACTGTTTTTT
>TRBV27|TRBJ2-3|NA|NA
CASSLSTVFSPQDTQYF
TGTGCCAGCAGTTTATCCACAGTGTTTTCCCCACAAGATACGCAGTATTTT
>TRBV19|TRBJ2-1|NA|NA
CASQSGFHSSEQFF
TGTGCCAGTCAATCAGGTTTCCACAGCAGTGAGCAGTTCTTC
>TRBV5-1|TRBJ2-7|NA|NA
CASSFGSETYEQYF
TGCGCCAGCAGCTTCGGTAGCGAAACCTACGAGCAGTACTTC
>TRBV5-1|TRBJ2-3|NA|TRBD2
CASSLASGSADTQYF
TGCGCCAGCAGCTTGGCGAGCGGGAGTGCAGATACGCAGTATTTT
>TRBV5-1|TRBJ1-2|NA|NA
CASRQDSLGYTF
TGCGCCAGCCGCCAGGACAGTCTCGGCTACACCTTC
>TRBV2|TRBJ1-4|NA|TRBD1
CASSAWGGQNNEKLFF
TGTGCCAGCAGTGCGTGGGGGGGACAGAATAATGAAAAACTGTTTTTT
>TRBV6-1|TRBJ1-5|NA|NA
CASSEIVGFYGQTRSQPQHF
TGTGCCAGCAGTGAAATCGTCGGGTTTTACGGACAGACAAGGAGTCAGCCCCAGCATTTT
>TRBV28|TRBJ1-6|NA|TRBD1
CASRIGTGWSPLHF
TGTGCCAGCCGAATTGGGACAGGGTGGTCACCCCTCCACTTT
>TRBV5-5|TRBJ2-5|NA|TRBD1
CASSYQGARETQYF
TGTGCCAGCAGCTACCAGGGGGCTCGGGAGACCCAGTACTTC
>TRBV5-1|TRBJ1-6|NA|NA
CASSSIPFDPLHF
TGCGCCAGCAGCTCCATTCCGTTTGATCCCCTCCACTTT
>TRBV27|TRBJ1-4|NA|TRBD1
CASSLTSGTGGTNEKLFF
TGTGCCAGCAGTTTAACTTCCGGGACAGGGGGTACTAATGAAAAACTGTTTTTT
>TRBV19|TRBJ2-5|NA|TRBD2
CASSSGGEETQYF
TGTGCCAGTAGTAGCGGGGGGGAAGAGACCCAGTACTTC
>TRBV19|TRBJ2-1|NA|TRBD2
CASSIGLAGEQFF
TGTGCCAGTAGTATAGGGCTAGCGGGGGAGCAGTTCTTC
>TRBV11-2|TRBJ2-7|NA|NA
CASSLGLSSYEQYF
TGTGCCAGCAGCTTAGGTCTCAGCTCCTACGAGCAGTACTTC
>TRBV4-1|TRBJ2-2|NA|NA
CASSQGSGTEGRELFF
TGCGCCAGCAGCCAAGGGTCCGGGACCGAAGGGAGGGAGCTGTTTTTT
>TRBV28|TRBJ1-1|once|NA
CASSLAQGLSTEAFF
TGTGCCAGCAGTTTAGCACAGGGCCTGAGCACTGAAGCTTTCTTT
>TRBV4-2|TRBJ2-1|NA|NA
CASSQAGVGEQFF
TGTGCCAGCAGCCAAGCGGGAGTGGGAGAGCAGTTCTTC
>TRBV19|TRBJ1-4|NA|NA
CASSPLMESATNEKLFF
TGTGCCAGTAGCCCTCTGATGGAATCGGCAACTAATGAAAAACTGTTTTTT
>TRBV30|TRBJ2-3|NA|NA
CAWSSHPSVKRTDTQYF
TGTGCCTGGAGTTCACACCCTAGCGTGAAACGCACAGATACGCAGTATTTT
>TRBV19|TRBJ2-5|NA|TRBD2
CASSIRGALAGVQETQYF
TGTGCCAGTAGTATAAGGGGGGCACTAGCGGGTGTACAAGAGACCCAGTACTTC
>TRBV7-2|TRBJ2-1|NA|NA
CASSLDVPPHNEQFF
TGTGCCAGCAGCTTAGACGTCCCCCCCCACAATGAGCAGTTCTTC
>TRBV2|TRBJ2-7|NA|NA
CASAVSEYEQYF
TGTGCCAGCGCGGTCTCTGAATACGAGCAGTACTTC
>TRBV10-3|TRBJ2-1|NA|TRBD2
CAISQTSGAINEQFF
TGTGCCATCAGTCAAACTAGCGGGGCCATTAATGAGCAGTTCTTC
>TRBV2|TRBJ2-1|NA|TRBD2
CASSFTSGSNEQFF
TGTGCCAGCAGTTTTACTAGCGGGAGTAATGAGCAGTTCTTC
>TRBV6-6|TRBJ2-1|NA|NA
CASSYQGSSSYNEQFF
TGTGCCAGCAGTTACCAGGGGTCAAGCTCCTACAATGAGCAGTTCTTC
>TRBV5-1|TRBJ1-1|NA|NA
CASTGTVNTEAFF
TGCGCCAGCACAGGGACGGTGAACACTGAAGCTTTCTTT
>TRBV5-1|TRBJ1-2|NA|NA
CASSSRGRREDGYTF
TGCGCCAGCAGCAGCCGGGGACGGAGGGAGGATGGCTACACCTTC
>TRBV27|TRBJ1-4|NA|TRBD1
CASSELLTGTEKLFF
TGTGCCAGCAGTGAGCTTTTGACAGGGACTGAAAAACTGTTTTTT
>TRBV30|TRBJ2-7|few|NA
CAWSLGGEQYF
TGTGCCTGGAGTTTGGGGGGAGAGCAGTACTTC
>TRBV10-2|TRBJ2-1|once|TRBD2
CASSEASGISYEQFF
TGCGCCAGCAGTGAAGCTAGCGGGATCTCATACGAGCAGTTCTTC
>TRBV19|TRBJ1-2|few|NA
CASNPQGANYGYTF
TGTGCCAGTAACCCCCAGGGTGCAAACTATGGCTACACCTTC
>TRBV28|TRBJ2-1|NA|TRBD2
CASSHYGLAGYNEQFF
TGTGCCAGCAGTCACTACGGACTAGCGGGCTACAATGAGCAGTTCTTC
>TRBV2|TRBJ2-3|NA|TRBD2
CASSEFGGRDTDTQYF
TGTGCCAGCAGTGAATTCGGGGGGAGGGACACAGATACGCAGTATTTT
>TRBV28|TRBJ1-3|NA|NA
CASRGTGLNTIYF
TGTGCCAGCAGGGGCACAGGGCTTAACACCATATATTTT
>TRBV2|TRBJ2-7|NA|TRBD1
CASRRTGTNLLEQYF
TGTGCCAGCAGAAGGACAGGGACCAACCTACTCGAGCAGTACTTC
>TRBV23-1|TRBJ1-5|NA|NA
CASSQSRGALTPPSNQPQHF
TGCGCCAGCAGTCAATCAAGGGGGGCCCTAACCCCACCGAGCAATCAGCCCCAGCATTTT